This T cell receptor (beta chain) was found in a study of shared clonotypes between healthy human individuals. Germline CDR1 reads MNHNY; CDR2 reads SVGAGI (reference sequence). The CDR3 is 13 residues long. V was shortened by 2 bases and J by 3 bases, with 8 bases between the two germline ends. Note on this clone: The antigen remains unidentified. Other DNA variants within this sample encode the same CDR3.

Study outcomes and limitations: In having few donors, the study represented limited genetic and exposure-history diversity.

CD45RA-negative memory and CD45RA+ naive subsets were split from the CD4+ cells. It was around 180 ng DNA, about 30,000 T cell genomes, that sorted-subset replicate PCRs used. Assay: immunoSEQ multiplex PCR; the TCRdb copy retains only in-frame clones and omits some. Of about 980,000 clones listed, approximately 80% are singletons. This TCR derives from a man younger than 35 in good health. The J gene is TRBJ2-7, the V gene TRBV6-6; D not resolved. Source material: memory CD4+ T cells sorted from blood. As for subset: CD45RA-negative fraction. CDR3 amino acids: CASSYRADYEQYF. CDR3 coding DNA: TGTGCCAGCAGTTACCGGGCAGACTACGAGCAGTACTTC.